Presented here are 12 T cell receptor beta chains from one specimen sequenced in a study of blood T cell repertoires in COVID-19. Produced via immunoSEQ multiplex PCR; TCRdb's table is partial and in-frame only. The sample comprises fewer than 70,000 clones, approximately 86% of which are singletons, and 16% rests with the top ten. Specimen: peripheral blood. The receptors shown here come from a man aged 35 to 55 with COVID-19, enrolled during active disease.

The chain uses TRBV2 and TRBJ1-4, with 7 nucleotides matching TRBD1. This CDR3 has 12 residues. The V and J ends lost 11 bases and 8 bases, in that order; junction bases with no gene match: 8. Germline values: CDR1 SNHLY, CDR2 FYNNEI. Written as DNA, the CDR3 is TGTGCCGGACGACAGGGTGGGGAAAAACTGTTTTTT. It encodes CAGRQGGEKLFF.

This clone was observed a few times. CDR3 protein: CASSQNGFGSNQPQHF. The DNA for the CDR3 is TGTGCCAGCAGCCAAAACGGTTTCGGTAGCAATCAGCCCCAGCATTTT. This chain uses TRBV3-1 (or the pseudogene TRBV3-2) with TRBJ1-5; the D is unclear. V was pared by 2 bases and J by 0 bases, with 11 bases between. Per germline, CDR1 LGHDT and CDR2 YNNKEL (reference sequence). CDR3 length: 16 amino acids.

This chain links TRBV5-8 with TRBJ2-3; TRBD1 aligns across 10 bases. In germline, CDR1 is SGHTS, CDR2 YDEGEE. This CDR3 has 15 amino acids. V was pared by 3 bases and J by 4 bases, with 5 bases of the junction left unmatched. The CDR3 DNA is TGTGCCAGCAGCTCCGGGACAGGGGAACCAGATACGCAGTATTTT. It specifies CASSSGTGEPDTQYF.

CDR3 amino acids: CASSGAGASYEQYF. The DNA of the CDR3 is TGTGCCAGCAGTGGGGCAGGGGCCTCCTACGAGCAGTACTTC. The rearrangement links TRBV2 to TRBJ2-7; weak D call: TRBD1 (6 bases). Germline assignment: CDR1 SNHLY and CDR2 FYNNEI. The CDR3 spans 14 residues. Trimming took off 4 bases at V and 0 bases at J, with 10 bases between the two ends.

The chain combines TRBV5-1 with TRBJ2-5, with TRBD2 identical over 10 bases. Trimming at V came to 0 bases and at J to 5 bases, leaving 4 bases not matched to a gene. The CDR3 contains 15 residues. Germline V lookup: CDR1 SGHRS, CDR2 YFSETQ. The CDR3 DNA reads as TGCGCCAGCAGCTTGGGTGTGACTAGCGGGGAGACCCAGTACTTC. Translating gives CASSLGVTSGETQYF.

The chain carries TRBV6-1 and TRBJ2-7; D is unresolved. The V end was cut by 3 bases, the J end by 5 bases, with 11 bases between. The germline V gene has CDR1 MNHNS and CDR2 SASEGT. CDR3 length: 13 amino acids. The CDR3 loop is CASSDQSFNEQYF. The CDR3 coding sequence is TGTGCCAGCAGTGACCAGTCGTTCAACGAGCAGTACTTC.

The rearrangement links TRBV3-1 (or the pseudogene TRBV3-2) to TRBJ1-3; no reliable D call. The germline CDR1 and CDR2 sequences are LGHDT and YNNKEL (reference sequence). Trimming removed 2 bases from V and 0 bases from J, with 8 bases in between. The CDR3 loop spans 15 amino acids. CDR3 in DNA: TGTGCCAGCAGCCAACCCCACAGCTCTGGAAACACCATATATTTT. This gives the protein CASSQPHSSGNTIYF.

The chain links TRBV5-1 to TRBJ2-7; 7 bases match TRBD2. CDR1 is SGHRS, CDR2 YFSETQ, per germline. Trimming at V came to 0 bases and at J to 5 bases, leaving 8 bases not matched to a gene. There are 15 residues in the CDR3. DNA for the CDR3: TGCGCCAGCAGCTTGGAGGGAGGGGTAGGCGACGAGCAGTACTTC. It encodes CASSLEGGVGDEQYF. Using reference TRBV5-1 and TRBJ2-7 for the parts outside the CDR3, the full variable domain is KAGVTQTPRYLIKTRGQQVTLSCSPISGHRSVSWYQQTPGQGLQFLFEYFSETQRNKGNFPGRFSGRQFSNSRSEMNVSTLELGDSALYLCASSLEGGVGDEQYFGPGTRLTVT.

The rearrangement uses TRBV5-4 and TRBJ2-2; 8 bases map to TRBD2. Germline lookup yields CDR1 SGHNT and CDR2 YYREEE (reference sequence). The CDR3 is 16 amino acids. The junction had 7 bases not matched to a gene; V was cut back by 0 bases and J by 6 bases. The CDR3 is CASSLGGGKMAGELFF. The CDR3 DNA reads TGTGCCAGCAGCTTGGGCGGGGGGAAGATGGCCGGGGAGCTGTTTTTT.

The rearrangement uses TRBV4-2 and TRBJ2-3; 7 positions agree with TRBD2. Germline CDR1 reads LGHNA; CDR2 reads YNFKEQ. The CDR3 has 16 amino acids. The V and J ends lost 1 base and 1 base, in that order; junction bases with no gene match: 5. CDR3 sequence (DNA): TGTGCCAGCAGCCAAGGGCGGACTAGGGGCACAGATACGCAGTATTTT. As protein: CASSQGRTRGTDTQYF.

This clone has a handful of counts. CDR3: CASSPEYSNQPQHF. CDR3 nucleotides: TGTGCCAGCAGCCCCGAGTATAGCAATCAGCCCCAGCATTTT. The rearrangement links TRBV7-9 to TRBJ1-5, with unresolved D. V was shortened by 5 bases and J by 0 bases, with 8 bases between the two germline ends. In germline, CDR1 is SEHNR, CDR2 FQNEAQ (reference sequence). The CDR3 covers 14 residues. The variable domain in full, with the rest retrieved from reference TRBV7-9 and TRBJ1-5, is DTGVSQNPRHKITKRGQNVTFRCDPISEHNRLYWYRQTLGQGPEFLTYFQNEAQLEKSRLLSDRFSAERPKGSFSTLEIQRTEQGDSAMYLCASSPEYSNQPQHFGDGTRLSIL.

The chain joins TRBV28 to TRBJ1-1, with D maybe TRBD1 (5 bases). V shed 4 bases and J shed 5 bases, with 11 bases lying between them. Germline V CDR1 and CDR2: MDHEN, SYDVKM. CDR3 length: 13 amino acids. CDR3 nucleotides: TGTGCCAGCAGTTCCCCGGGGGTAACTGAAGCTTTCTTT. Translating it yields CASSSPGVTEAFF.